A selection of T cell receptor beta chains follows, all from one sample in a study of a mutant IDH1 vaccine in newly diagnosed glioma. The data were produced by immunoSEQ multiplex PCR, yet TCRdb's version contains in-frame clones alone and is incomplete. The table records approximately 54,000 clones, roughly 80% of them present only once. The sequencing here drew on PBMCs, taken from a glioma patient treated with radiotherapy, temozolomide or both. The receptor set was obtained from a man between 18 and 29 years old with glioma. The CDR3 runs from the conserved cysteine through the conserved F or W. Each record gives: D gene, J gene, clone size, V gene, CDR3 length, CDR3 protein, CDR3 DNA. D genes are given only for firm matches. Not all rows give a size; the values are once, few, many and, for expanded clones, a class.

TRBD2 TRBJ2-7 . TRBV4-1 16 CASSQVGLAEHYEQYF TGCGCCAGCAGCCAGGTCGGACTAGCGGAACATTACGAGCAGTACTTC
. TRBJ1-2 once TRBV6-5 12 CASSYGLSGYTF TGTGCCAGCAGTTACGGGTTGAGCGGCTACACCTTC
. TRBJ1-1 . TRBV6-1 13 CASSSLANTEAFF TGTGCCAGCAGTAGTTTAGCCAACACTGAAGCTTTCTTT
. TRBJ2-5 . TRBV5-5 14 CASSFARNQETQYF TGTGCCAGCAGCTTCGCACGGAACCAAGAGACCCAGTACTTC
. TRBJ2-2 . TRBV27 12 CASSLIPGELFF TGTGCCAGCAGTTTGATTCCCGGGGAGCTGTTTTTT
TRBD1 TRBJ1-5 few TRBV19 15 CASRGTGHNNQPQHF TGTGCCAGTAGAGGGACAGGGCATAACAATCAGCCCCAGCATTTT
TRBD2 TRBJ2-2 . TRBV10-3 16 CAISEPGLAGGGELFF TGTGCCATCAGTGAGCCGGGACTAGCGGGAGGTGGGGAGCTGTTTTTT
. TRBJ1-3 once TRBV19 17 CASSIGQWRAAGNTIYF TGTGCCAGTAGTATAGGACAGTGGCGAGCGGCTGGAAACACCATATATTTT
TRBD1 TRBJ1-2 . TRBV7-9 15 CASSLGQGIMNGYTF TGTGCCAGCAGCTTAGGACAGGGGATTATGAATGGCTACACCTTC
. TRBJ1-1 . TRBV6-5 14 CASSRMRGNTEAFF TGTGCCAGCAGCCGTATGCGGGGAAACACTGAAGCTTTCTTT
TRBD2 TRBJ2-1 . TRBV7-2 17 CASSPSRGGVPYNEQFF TGTGCCAGCAGCCCCTCCCGCGGGGGGGTTCCCTACAATGAGCAGTTCTTC
. TRBJ1-1 . TRBV6-5 13 CASTLGVNTEAFF TGTGCCAGCACCCTAGGGGTGAACACTGAAGCTTTCTTT
. TRBJ2-7 . TRBV14 15 CASSQLRAPTYEQYF TGTGCCAGCAGCCAATTGCGGGCTCCAACCTACGAGCAGTACTTC
TRBD1 TRBJ2-7 few TRBV4-1 17 CASSPRNLDRGLHEQYF TGCGCCAGCAGCCCTCGGAATTTGGACAGGGGGCTCCACGAGCAGTACTTC
. TRBJ1-1 . TRBV10-3 16 CAISESSPDLNTEAFF TGTGCCATCAGTGAGTCGTCACCTGACCTGAACACTGAAGCTTTCTTT
. TRBJ1-6 once TRBV30 14 CAWSVIIGNSPLHF TGTGCCTGGAGTGTTATAATCGGAAATTCACCCCTCCACTTT
TRBD1 TRBJ1-5 . TRBV19 14 CATRDRGHNQPQHF TGTGCCACCCGAGACAGGGGGCACAATCAGCCCCAGCATTTT
. TRBJ2-7 once TRBV7-2 14 CASSSYYGYYEQYF TGTGCCAGCAGCTCGTACTATGGGTACTACGAGCAGTACTTC
TRBD2 TRBJ2-5 . TRBV10-3 18 CAISAGFVGAGGQETQYF TGTGCCATCAGTGCCGGCTTTGTAGGGGCGGGAGGACAAGAGACCCAGTACTTC
. TRBJ1-5 . TRBV4-3 16 CASSQEAGGSNQPQHF TGCGCCAGCAGCCAAGAGGCCGGGGGTAGCAATCAGCCCCAGCATTTT
TRBD1 TRBJ2-1 . TRBV5-6 14 CASSPETGRNEQFF TGTGCCAGCAGCCCAGAGACAGGGCGGAATGAGCAGTTCTTC
. TRBJ1-1 . TRBV19 14 CASSRLGQGTEAFF TGTGCCAGTAGTCGGTTGGGGCAGGGCACTGAAGCTTTCTTT
. TRBJ1-3 . TRBV9 15 CASSASKLSGNTIYF TGTGCCAGCAGCGCAAGTAAGCTTTCTGGAAACACCATATATTTT
TRBD2 TRBJ2-3 . TRBV4-3 15 CASSRSGTLLDTQYF TGCGCCAGCAGCCGTAGCGGGACACTCCTCGATACGCAGTATTTT
. TRBJ2-1 . TRBV5-4 12 CASSLPYNEQFF TGTGCCAGCAGCTTGCCCTACAATGAGCAGTTCTTC
TRBD1 TRBJ2-7 . TRBV6-5 15 CASSYRLDRTHEQYF TGTGCCAGCAGTTACAGACTGGACAGGACCCACGAGCAGTACTTC
TRBD1 TRBJ1-1 . TRBV5-1 15 CASSSGTGKDTEAFF TGCGCCAGCAGCTCCGGGACAGGGAAAGACACTGAAGCTTTCTTT
TRBD1 TRBJ1-4 once TRBV2 14 CASRDRTGNEKLFF TGTGCCAGCAGAGACAGGACAGGGAATGAAAAACTGTTTTTT
. TRBJ1-1 . TRBV2 13 CASTFGQNTEAFF TGTGCCAGCACCTTCGGACAGAACACTGAAGCTTTCTTT
TRBD1 TRBJ1-1 . TRBV14 17 CASSQLGSGTGVLRAFF TGTGCCAGCAGCCAATTGGGGTCCGGGACAGGGGTACTTCGGGCTTTCTTT
TRBD1 TRBJ1-1 once TRBV27 14 CASSPGTGRTEAFF TGTGCCAGCAGTCCCGGGACAGGGAGGACTGAAGCTTTCTTT
. TRBJ2-2 . TRBV7-9 15 CASSLGVGASGELFF TGTGCCAGCAGCTTAGGAGTGGGGGCGTCCGGGGAGCTGTTTTTT
. TRBJ1-5 . TRBV6-1 11 CASMENQPQHF TGTGCCAGCATGGAGAATCAGCCCCAGCATTTT
. TRBJ2-2 . TRBV5-4 16 CASGQQGTGYTGELFF TGTGCCAGTGGTCAACAGGGAACGGGATACACCGGGGAGCTGTTTTTT
TRBD1 TRBJ2-2 . TRBV7-2 16 CASSPRDRVGTGELFF TGTGCCAGCAGCCCCCGGGACAGGGTGGGCACCGGGGAGCTGTTTTTT
. TRBJ1-1 . TRBV6-5 11 CASSWGTEAFF TGTGCCAGCAGCTGGGGCACTGAAGCTTTCTTT
TRBD2 TRBJ2-7 . TRBV7-8 14 CASDSGGPSYEQYF TGTGCCAGCGATAGCGGGGGGCCGTCCTACGAGCAGTACTTC
. TRBJ1-2 . TRBV2 15 CASRGWEGFNYGYTF TGTGCCAGCAGAGGTTGGGAGGGTTTTAACTATGGCTACACCTTC
TRBD1 TRBJ1-2 . TRBV4-2 15 CASSQSGGKSYGYTF TGTGCCAGCAGCCAGTCAGGGGGGAAGAGCTATGGCTACACCTTC
. TRBJ2-5 . TRBV6-5 14 CASKELQLQETQYF TGTGCCAGCAAGGAACTTCAGCTTCAAGAGACCCAGTACTTC
. TRBJ1-2 . TRBV6-5 13 CASSLSQGRGYTF TGTGCCAGCAGTCTTTCCCAGGGGAGGGGCTACACCTTC
TRBD1 TRBJ1-1 . TRBV5-6 14 CASRTTGGDTEAFF TGTGCCAGCAGGACGACAGGGGGCGACACTGAAGCTTTCTTT
. TRBJ2-1 . TRBV9 14 CASSVDGGSNEQFF TGTGCCAGCAGCGTAGACGGAGGATCCAATGAGCAGTTCTTC
. TRBJ1-2 once TRBV6-6 14 CASDGLGGNYGYTF TGTGCCAGCGATGGACTTGGAGGGAACTATGGCTACACCTTC
. TRBJ1-2 once TRBV2 13 CASSLDKPYGYTF TGTGCCAGCAGTTTGGACAAACCCTATGGCTACACCTTC
TRBD1 TRBJ2-7 . TRBV5-8 14 CASTRTGGHYEQYF TGTGCCAGCACCCGGACAGGGGGGCACTACGAGCAGTACTTC
. TRBJ2-2 . TRBV25-1 14 CASSATREVGELFF TGTGCCAGCAGTGCGACCAGGGAGGTCGGGGAGCTGTTTTTT
. TRBJ2-5 . TRBV6-5 14 CASSYSSGSWVQYF TGTGCCAGCAGTTACTCGTCGGGATCCTGGGTTCAGTACTTC
. TRBJ1-5 . TRBV6-1 13 CASSDSPNQPQHF TGTGCCAGCAGTGACAGTCCCAATCAGCCCCAGCATTTT
. TRBJ1-1 once TRBV7-2 12 CASSLLGTEAFF TGTGCCAGCAGCCTATTAGGAACTGAAGCTTTCTTT
. TRBJ1-1 . TRBV19 15 CASSATGTPNTEAFF TGTGCCAGTAGTGCCACCGGGACCCCAAACACTGAAGCTTTCTTT
. TRBJ1-1 . TRBV21-1 16 CASSQRTGGFNTEAFF TGTGCCAGCAGCCAACGGACAGGGGGTTTTAACACTGAAGCTTTCTTT
. TRBJ2-7 once TRBV4-3 13 CASSPGPRYEQYF TGCGCCAGCAGCCCGGGACCCCGATACGAGCAGTACTTC
. TRBJ1-2 once TRBV10-3 14 CAISEPAGEDGYTF TGTGCCATCAGTGAGCCGGCAGGGGAGGATGGCTACACCTTC
TRBD1 TRBJ1-1 . TRBV27 13 CASSLQGAAEAFF TGTGCCAGCAGTTTACAGGGGGCAGCTGAAGCTTTCTTT